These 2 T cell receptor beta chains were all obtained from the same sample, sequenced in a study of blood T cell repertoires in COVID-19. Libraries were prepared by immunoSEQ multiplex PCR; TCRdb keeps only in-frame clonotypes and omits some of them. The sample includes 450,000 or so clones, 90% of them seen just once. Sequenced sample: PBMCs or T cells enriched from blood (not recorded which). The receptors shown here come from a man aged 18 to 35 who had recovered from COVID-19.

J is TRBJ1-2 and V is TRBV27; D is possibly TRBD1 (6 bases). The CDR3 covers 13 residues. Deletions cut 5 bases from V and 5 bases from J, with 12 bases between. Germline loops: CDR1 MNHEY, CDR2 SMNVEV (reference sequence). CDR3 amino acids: CASSTTGHYGYTF. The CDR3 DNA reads TGTGCCAGCAGTACCACAGGGCATTATGGCTACACCTTC.

The CDR3 nucleotides read TGTGCCAGCAGTGAAATATTGGGGGGGAGTGAAGCTTTCTTT. As protein: CASSEILGGSEAFF. The chain joins TRBV2 to TRBJ1-1; D is perhaps TRBD1 (5 bases). CDR3 length equals 14 residues. Deletions cut 2 bases from V and 7 bases from J, with 14 bases between. Germline V gene sequence: CDR1 SNHLY, CDR2 FYNNEI. The variable domain in full, completed from reference TRBV2 and TRBJ1-1, reads EPEVTQTPSHQVTQMGQEVILRCVPISNHLYFYWYRQILGQKVEFLVSFYNNEISEKSEIFDDQFSVERPDGSNFTLKIRSTKLEDSAMYFCASSEILGGSEAFFGQGTRLTVV.